This entry lists 20 T cell receptor beta chains sequenced from one sample in a study of CD8 T cells in ankylosing spondylitis. TCRdb redid the calling of the 5' RACE reads with MiXCR, one entry per CDR3 protein. This table holds about 250,000 distinct CDR3 sequences, roughly 32% found once. Material: blood, either unsorted or a sorted T cell fraction (not recorded which). The receptors stem from a male donor with ankylosing spondylitis or in good health (not recorded which).

The rearrangement links TRBV9 to TRBJ2-1, with D unclear. Between the trimmed V and J ends, which lost 3 bases and 5 bases, there was a span of 6 bases. Germline CDR1 SGDLS, CDR2 YYNGEE. This CDR3 is built from 12 residues. The chain's CDR3 is CASSGLDNEQFF. CDR3 bases: TGTGCCAGCAGCGGGCTGGACAATGAGCAGTTCTTC.

The chain uses TRBV5-6 and TRBJ2-7; TRBD1 matches at 8 bases. Trimming at V came to 2 bases and at J to 6 bases, leaving 7 bases not matched to a gene. Germline CDR1 is SGHDT and CDR2 is YYEEEE. The CDR3 extends over 14 amino acids. CDR3 protein: CASSLETGDSEQYF. CDR3 DNA: TGTGCCAGCAGCTTAGAGACAGGGGACTCCGAGCAGTACTTC. Combining the CDR3 with reference TRBV5-6 and TRBJ2-7 gives the whole variable domain DAGVTQSPTHLIKTRGQQVTLRCSPKSGHDTVSWYQQALGQGPQFIFQYYEEEERQRGNFPDRFSGHQFPNYSSELNVNALLLGDSALYLCASSLETGDSEQYFGPGTRLTVT.

J is TRBJ1-5 and V is TRBV3-1, with a weak D call TRBD1 (6 bases). Deletions cut 1 base from V and 9 bases from J, with 13 bases between. CDR3 size: 14 residues. The germline V gene has CDR1 LGHDT and CDR2 YNNKEL (reference sequence). The CDR3 sequence is CASSQGGLVLPQHF. CDR3 DNA: TGTGCCAGCAGCCAAGGGGGGCTGGTGCTGCCCCAGCATTTT.

The table lists this clonotype with a few counts. This chain uses TRBV6-1 with TRBJ2-7; D gene unclear. The CDR3 length is 14 residues. Germline CDR1 reads MNHNS; CDR2 reads SASEGT. With 2 bases removed from V and 1 base from J, the gap between germline ends came to 9 bases. Here the CDR3 reads CASSEWVGSYEQYF. The DNA for the CDR3 is TGTGCCAGCAGTGAATGGGTCGGTTCCTACGAGCAGTACTTC.

A few counts support this clonotype. This sequence joins TRBV28 and TRBJ2-7; possible D gene TRBD1, 6 bases. Germline V CDR1 and CDR2: MDHEN, SYDVKM. The germline V and J ends were trimmed by 9 bases and 6 bases, with 15 bases remaining between them. The CDR3 sequence is 12 residues long. CDR3 DNA: TGTGCCAGTACCCCGGACAGCCTCGAGCAGTACTTC. Translation: CASTPDSLEQYF.

In its sample, this clonotype was seen a few times. J is TRBJ2-5 and V is TRBV11-2; D is undetermined. The germline V gene encodes CDR1 SGHAT and CDR2 FQNNGV. The CDR3 covers 12 residues. The germline V and J ends were trimmed by 4 bases and 5 bases, with 8 bases remaining between them. CDR3 DNA sequence: TGTGCCAGCAGCTCGTCAATGGAGACCCAGTACTTC. Amino acid sequence: CASSSSMETQYF.

This chain joins TRBV14 and TRBJ2-5; D might be TRBD1 (6 bases). V gave up 1 base and J gave up 1 base, with 10 bases separating them. This CDR3 region has 15 residues. Germline CDR1 SGHDN, CDR2 FVKESK. The CDR3: CASSQGGQGQETQYF. The CDR3 nucleotides are TGTGCCAGCAGCCAAGGGGGACAAGGCCAAGAGACCCAGTACTTC.

The chain joins TRBV7-9 to TRBJ2-7; D perhaps matches TRBD2 (5 bases). Germline lookup yields CDR1 SEHNR and CDR2 FQNEAQ (reference sequence). V shed 3 bases and J shed 2 bases, with 17 bases lying between them. The CDR3 spans 16 residues. The CDR3 bases are TGTGCCAGCAGCTTGGTCGAGGGCCCCTCTACCTACGAGCAGTACTTC. Amino acids: CASSLVEGPSTYEQYF.

The V and J genes are TRBV20-1 and TRBJ2-3; 11 bases line up with TRBD2. The CDR3 spans 17 residues. From germline, CDR1 is DFQATT and CDR2 SNEGSKA (reference sequence). Unmatched junction bases numbered 7, after V lost 2 bases and J lost 0 bases. The CDR3: CSARWLAGGVSTDTQYF. CDR3 bases: TGCAGTGCTAGATGGCTAGCGGGGGGCGTTAGCACAGATACGCAGTATTTT.

The CDR3 sequence is CASTPGGDRSYNEQFF. CDR3 in DNA: TGTGCCAGCACCCCGGGGGGGGATAGGTCCTACAATGAGCAGTTCTTC. The chain combines TRBV5-6 with TRBJ2-1; 8 bases align to TRBD2. V lost 6 bases and J lost 1; bases outside the gene matches: 9. The CDR3 is 16 amino acids. CDR1 SGHDT and CDR2 YYEEEE come from the germline V gene.

The V call is TRBV20-1, the J call TRBJ2-4; TRBD1 matches 7 bases. The junction had 4 bases not matched to a gene; V was cut back by 5 bases and J by 3 bases. CDR1 is DFQATT and CDR2 is SNEGSKA in the germline V gene (reference sequence). The CDR3 is made up of 13 amino acids. The CDR3 spells CSARQGGKNIQYF. The CDR3 nucleotides read TGCAGTGCTCGACAGGGCGGCAAAAACATTCAGTACTTC.

This chain links TRBV20-1 with TRBJ2-2; 7 nucleotides align to TRBD2. With 0 bases clipped from V and 2 bases from J, the junction kept 6 bases outside the gene matches. Germline loops: CDR1 DFQATT, CDR2 SNEGSKA (reference sequence). The CDR3 loop spans 16 amino acids. The CDR3 sequence: CSARDLGEGNTGELFF. DNA of the CDR3: TGCAGTGCTAGAGATTTAGGGGAGGGAAACACCGGGGAGCTGTTTTTT.

This clonotype was detected a few times. V and J are TRBV7-2 and TRBJ2-7; D not certain. The germline V gene has CDR1 SGHTA and CDR2 FQGNSA. Between the trimmed V and J ends, which lost 3 bases and 3 bases, there was a span of 9 bases. This CDR3 contains 13 residues. CDR3 loop: CASSLTTVYEQYF. In DNA, the CDR3 is TGTGCCAGCAGCTTGACAACCGTCTACGAGCAGTACTTC.

The chain joins TRBV29-1 to TRBJ2-5; D may be TRBD1 (6 bases). V was trimmed by 1 base and J by 4 bases, leaving 13 bases between them. The CDR3 consists of 14 residues. In germline, CDR1 is SQVTM, CDR2 ANQGSEA. The CDR3 DNA is TGCAGCGTTGAAGGAGGGCAGGGGACAGAGACCCAGTACTTC. As protein: CSVEGGQGTETQYF.

V usage is TRBV5-1 and J usage is TRBJ2-2; 10 positions match TRBD1. The CDR3 is 16 amino acids. Germline values: CDR1 SGHRS, CDR2 YFSETQ. V trimming: 3 bases; J trimming: 1 base; junction bases outside the gene matches: 3. As DNA, the CDR3 is TGCGCCAGCAGCTCCGACAGGGGGCAGAACACCGGGGAGCTGTTTTTT. This codes for CASSSDRGQNTGELFF.

DNA of the CDR3: TGTGCCAGCAGCCCCACGGGCCCCAACACCGGGGAGCTGTTTTTT. It codes for CASSPTGPNTGELFF. The chain carries TRBV12-3 or TRBV12-4 and TRBJ2-2; D gene uncertain. The CDR3 covers 15 residues. Trimming shortened V by 6 bases and J by 2 bases, and 13 bases separated the two germline ends.

The genes are TRBV6-5 and TRBJ2-7; no firm D call. Between the trimmed V and J ends, which lost 0 bases and 3 bases, there was a span of 9 bases. This CDR3 spans 14 amino acids. The germline CDR1 and CDR2 sequences are MNHEY and SVGAGI. The CDR3 here is CASSYSDKSYEQYF. The CDR3 DNA reads TGTGCCAGCAGTTACTCAGACAAAAGCTACGAGCAGTACTTC.

The V call is TRBV15, the J call TRBJ1-1, with D perhaps TRBD1 (5 bases). Germline V gene lookup returns CDR1 LNHNV and CDR2 YYDKDF (reference sequence). The ends were cut back, 3 bases at V and 5 bases at J, with 13 bases in the middle. The length of the CDR3 is 14 residues. The CDR3 sequence: CATSRDTGGTEAFF. The CDR3 region has the DNA TGTGCCACCAGCAGGGACACCGGGGGGACTGAAGCTTTCTTT.

The chain couples TRBV5-6 to TRBJ2-7; 8 bases agree with TRBD2. The germline V gene has CDR1 SGHDT and CDR2 YYEEEE. The trim removed 7 bases at V and 6 bases at J, leaving 3 bases unmatched. This CDR3 comprises 11 residues. CDR3 protein: CASGLAGEQYF. Here the CDR3 DNA reads TGTGCCAGCGGACTAGCAGGCGAGCAGTACTTC.

The sample holds a few counts of this clonotype. The chain couples TRBV14 to TRBJ2-1; 9 bases are shared with TRBD2. From germline, CDR1 is SGHDN and CDR2 FVKESK. V was pared by 3 bases and J by 5 bases, with 5 bases of the junction left unmatched. This CDR3 is built from 15 residues. The DNA of the CDR3 is TGTGCCAGCAGCCAGATTAGCGGGGGCAACAATGAGCAGTTCTTC. This encodes CASSQISGGNNEQFF.